The 24 T cell receptor beta chains below all came from one sample that was sequenced in a study of T cell repertoires in cytomegalovirus infection. TCRdb reprocessed the reads via MiXCR and lists one record per CDR3 protein. The sample contains a few hundred thousand distinct CDR3 sequences, around two fifths of which appear only once. What these receptors recognize is not known. The sequenced sample was cultured PBMCs, obtained from culture after CMV antigen stimulation. These receptors were obtained from a human donor in good health (CMV status not recorded). Some clones in this sample may be carry-over from other donors' samples.

This clonotype has a handful of counts. The chain carries TRBV7-2 and TRBJ1-1, with D unclear. The CDR3 sequence is 13 residues long. The germline V and J ends were trimmed by 5 bases and 11 bases, with 18 bases remaining between them. Germline V CDR1 and CDR2: SGHTA, FQGNSA. The CDR3 region is CASSNSGPTVAFF. Written as DNA, the CDR3 is TGTGCCAGCAGCAATTCGGGTCCCACAGTGGCTTTCTTT.

The chain combines TRBV6-2 or TRBV6-3 with TRBJ2-2; D is undetermined. Germline V gene lookup returns CDR1 MNHEY and CDR2 SVGEGT. Trimming pared 6 bases from V and 6 bases from J, leaving 5 bases between. This CDR3 has 11 residues. CDR3 residues: CASRRSGELFF. CDR3 bases: TGTGCCAGCAGGCGCTCCGGGGAGCTGTTTTTT.

The chain has TRBV7-2 and TRBJ1-2; D is perhaps TRBD1 (6 bases). The CDR3 totals 15 residues. The V gene lost 1 base and the J gene lost 3 bases, with 12 bases spanning the gap. CDR1 is SGHTA and CDR2 is FQGNSA in the germline V gene. CDR3 in amino acids: CASSLVTGNDYGYTF. The CDR3 nucleotides are TGTGCCAGCAGCTTAGTAACAGGGAACGACTATGGCTACACCTTC.

This chain joins TRBV20-1 and TRBJ2-7; D possibly corresponds to TRBD2 (6 bases). Trimming removed 0 bases at V and 4 bases at J, with 16 bases between. Germline loops: CDR1 DFQATT, CDR2 SNEGSKA (reference sequence). The CDR3 runs 15 residues. CDR3 in amino acids: CSARDSGRPTYEQYF. DNA of the CDR3: TGCAGTGCTAGAGACTCGGGGAGGCCCACGTACGAGCAGTACTTC.

The chain links TRBV25-1 to TRBJ2-7; either TRBD1 or TRBD2 may fit D (5 bases each). The CDR3 is made up of 14 amino acids. Germline V gene lookup returns CDR1 MGHDK and CDR2 SYGVNS. V was shortened by 8 bases and J by 0 bases, with 14 bases between the two germline ends. The CDR3 nucleotides are TGTGCCAGCTCGAGGGGCCTAACCTCCTACGAGCAGTACTTC. It is translated as CASSRGLTSYEQYF.

This chain joins TRBV10-3 and TRBJ2-1, with D tentatively TRBD2 (6 bases). Per the germline V gene, CDR1 is ENHRY and CDR2 is SYGVKD. Trimming cost V 2 bases and J 2 bases, with 13 bases left between them. The CDR3 is 16 residues long. As DNA, the CDR3 is TGTGCCATCAGTGAGGTCCGGGACTCGGCCTACAATGAGCAGTTCTTC. It is translated as CAISEVRDSAYNEQFF.

This clonotype was detected only a few times. This chain joins TRBV18 and TRBJ2-5; TRBD1 aligns across 7 bases. The V segment lost 3 bases and the J segment 2 bases; nucleotides outside the gene matches: 6. CDR3 size: 15 residues. Germline V lookup: CDR1 KGHSH, CDR2 LQKENI. CDR3 residues: CASSPRPGQQETQYF. DNA of the CDR3: TGTGCCAGCTCACCTCGCCCGGGACAGCAAGAGACCCAGTACTTC.

The chain employs TRBV19 and TRBJ2-2; the D gene is possibly TRBD2 (6 bases). The ends were cut back, 4 bases at V and 3 bases at J, with 12 bases in the middle. The CDR3 is 15 residues long. Germline-derived CDR1 and CDR2 are LNHDA and SQIVND (reference sequence). The CDR3 DNA reads TGTGCCAGTAGTACCTTCCGGGAGCACACCGGGGAGCTGTTTTTT. Protein: CASSTFREHTGELFF.

The genes are TRBV7-9 and TRBJ1-1, with D maybe TRBD1 (5 bases). The V and J ends lost 10 bases and 1 base respectively, with 22 bases between them. Germline V gives CDR1 SEHNR, CDR2 FQNEAQ (reference sequence). This CDR3 is 16 amino acids long. CDR3 in DNA: TGTGCCATTGCTCTCAGGGCCTCCGGATCGAACACTGAAGCTTTCTTT. Protein: CAIALRASGSNTEAFF. Drawing the rest from reference TRBV7-9 and TRBJ1-1, the complete variable domain is DTGVSQNPRHKITKRGQNVTFRCDPISEHNRLYWYRQTLGQGPEFLTYFQNEAQLEKSRLLSDRFSAERPKGSFSTLEIQRTEQGDSAMYLCAIALRASGSNTEAFFGQGTRLTVV.

This clonotype was picked up one time. The J gene is TRBJ1-1, the V gene TRBV5-5, with D tentatively TRBD1 (5 bases). The germline CDR1 and CDR2 sequences are SGHKS and YYEKEE (reference sequence). This CDR3 region has 14 residues. Between the trimmed V and J ends, which lost 3 bases and 3 bases, there was a span of 12 bases. Written as DNA, the CDR3 is TGTGCCAGCAGCTGGGGCCAAGAGGACACTGAAGCTTTCTTT. Translating it yields CASSWGQEDTEAFF.

V and J are TRBV2 and TRBJ1-2, with 7 nucleotides matching TRBD1. CDR1 is SNHLY, CDR2 FYNNEI, per germline. The junction had 7 bases not matched to a gene; V was cut back by 5 bases and J by 4 bases. The CDR3 loop spans 14 amino acids. CDR3 sequence: CASSRQGISYGYTF. The CDR3 nucleotides read TGTGCCAGCAGTCGACAGGGTATCAGCTATGGCTACACCTTC.

In this sample, this clonotype turned up a few times. CDR3 DNA: TGCGCCAGCAGCTCCAAGGGGGGGTCTGGCTCCTACAATGAGCAGTTCTTC. Its translation is CASSSKGGSGSYNEQFF. V usage is TRBV5-1 and J usage is TRBJ2-1, with TRBD2 as a possible D gene (7 bases). CDR1 is SGHRS, CDR2 YFSETQ, per germline. V shed 3 bases and J shed 0 bases, with 16 bases lying between them. The CDR3 contains 17 residues.

This chain joins TRBV19 and TRBJ2-2, with D possibly matching TRBD2 (6 bases). Per the germline V gene, CDR1 is LNHDA and CDR2 is SQIVND (reference sequence). The CDR3 totals 20 residues. V lost 2 bases, J lost 2 bases, and 24 bases lay in between. For the CDR3, the DNA is TGTGCCAGTAGTATAAGGACTATAGCCAGTAGCGGCTTTAACACCGGGGAGCTGTTTTTT. Its translation: CASSIRTIASSGFNTGELFF.

The chain combines TRBV5-1 with TRBJ2-5; D is uncertain. The germline gives CDR1 SGHRS, CDR2 YFSETQ. The CDR3 covers 14 residues. V was clipped by 3 bases and J by 3 bases, with 12 bases between them. CDR3 in DNA: TGCGCCAGCAGCTCCCTCCGGCCAGAAGAGACCCAGTACTTC. Residues: CASSSLRPEETQYF. Variable domain in full (rest from reference TRBV5-1 and TRBJ2-5): KAGVTQTPRYLIKTRGQQVTLSCSPISGHRSVSWYQQTPGQGLQFLFEYFSETQRNKGNFPGRFSGRQFSNSRSEMNVSTLELGDSALYLCASSSLRPEETQYFGPGTRLLVL.

This clonotype was observed a few times. The rearrangement uses TRBV19 and TRBJ1-5; D possibly corresponds to TRBD1 (6 bases). The CDR3 runs to 15 residues. V shed 7 bases and J shed 5 bases, with 18 bases lying between them. Germline CDR1 is LNHDA and CDR2 is SQIVND (reference sequence). The CDR3 reads CASKGGGTTDQPQHF. The CDR3 bases are TGTGCCAGTAAGGGGGGGGGGACAACTGATCAGCCCCAGCATTTT.

This clonotype was counted between two and nine times. The chain employs TRBV2 and TRBJ1-4; D uncertain. Germline V lookup: CDR1 SNHLY, CDR2 FYNNEI. Trimming removed 4 bases at V and 3 bases at J, with 9 bases between. The CDR3 is made up of 14 amino acids. DNA of the CDR3: TGTGCCAGCAGTGTCGAAGCGGCTAATGAAAAACTGTTTTTT. It specifies CASSVEAANEKLFF.

The V gene is TRBV28, the J gene TRBJ2-1, with D uncertain. The V end lost 5 bases, the J end lost 10 bases, and 12 bases lay between the germline ends. The CDR3 extends over 12 amino acids. Germline values: CDR1 MDHEN, CDR2 SYDVKM. This CDR3 reads CASSLPRVEQFF. The CDR3 region has the DNA TGTGCCAGCAGTCTCCCCCGTGTGGAGCAGTTCTTC.

In this sample, this clonotype turned up a few times. V is TRBV7-8 and J is TRBJ2-1; TRBD2 matches 7 bases. The germline CDR1 and CDR2 sequences are SGHVS and FQNEAQ. V shed 5 bases, J shed 10 bases, and the junction held 11 bases outside the gene matches. The CDR3 is 14 residues long. The CDR3, as DNA: TGTGCCAGCAGCCTTCTGGGAGGGCCAGGGGAGCAGTTCTTC. The encoded protein is CASSLLGGPGEQFF. The variable domain in full, completed from reference TRBV7-8 and TRBJ2-1, reads GAGVSQSPRYKVAKRGQDVALRCDPISGHVSLFWYQQALGQGPEFLTYFQNEAQLDKSGLPSDRFFAERPEGSVSTLKIQRTQQEDSAVYLCASSLLGGPGEQFFGPGTRLTVL.

This clonotype was picked up a small number of times. The rearrangement uses TRBV4-1 and TRBJ2-5; 8 bases match TRBD2. The CDR3 has 17 amino acids. Germline V CDR1 and CDR2: MGHRA, YSYEKL. V gave up 0 bases and J gave up 5 bases; unmatched junction bases: 11. The CDR3 region is CASSQDQWGTRSETQYF. In DNA form, the CDR3 reads TGCGCCAGCAGCCAAGACCAGTGGGGGACTAGGTCGGAGACCCAGTACTTC.

This chain connects TRBV12-3 or TRBV12-4 to TRBJ2-3; D unresolved. The CDR3 length is 12 residues. V dropped 7 bases and J dropped 6 bases, with 11 bases sitting between them. CDR3 protein: CASMSLGDTQYF. CDR3 nucleotide sequence: TGTGCCAGCATGTCATTGGGGGATACGCAGTATTTT.

The chain employs TRBV10-3 and TRBJ2-3, with 9 nucleotides matching TRBD1. Losses at the gene ends were 0 bases for V and 3 bases for J; bases not matched to a gene: 4. This CDR3 contains 16 residues. Germline loops: CDR1 ENHRY, CDR2 SYGVKD. CDR3 DNA sequence: TGTGCCATCAGTGAGTCTTCCGGACAGGGGACAGATACGCAGTATTTT. Translation: CAISESSGQGTDTQYF.

The chain recombines TRBV6-2 or TRBV6-3 with TRBJ2-5; maybe TRBD1 (5 bases). Germline CDR1 MNHEY, CDR2 SVGEGT. This CDR3 has 13 residues. Trimming took off 4 bases at V and 4 bases at J, with 10 bases between the two ends. The CDR3 nucleotides are TGTGCCAGCAGTTGGCAGGGTCTAGAGACCCAGTACTTC. This gives the protein CASSWQGLETQYF.

This clonotype has more than one count but fewer than ten. The chain joins TRBV7-2 to TRBJ1-3; weak D call: TRBD1 (5 bases). Trimming removed 4 bases at V and 0 bases at J, with 16 bases between. This CDR3 region has 17 residues. The germline V gene encodes CDR1 SGHTA and CDR2 FQGNSA. CDR3: CASSSPYRSSSGNTIYF. The CDR3 DNA reads TGTGCCAGCAGCTCCCCTTACAGGTCGAGCTCTGGAAACACCATATATTTT.

J is TRBJ2-3 and V is TRBV6-8, with 7 bases lining up with TRBD1. Trimming cost V 8 bases and J 3 bases; bases outside gene matches: 11. The CDR3 contains 15 residues. CDR1 MNHGY and CDR2 SAAAGT come from the germline V gene. CDR3 coding DNA: TGTGCCAGCCCACAGGGGTTTGGCTTAACAGATACGCAGTATTTT. Translation: CASPQGFGLTDTQYF.